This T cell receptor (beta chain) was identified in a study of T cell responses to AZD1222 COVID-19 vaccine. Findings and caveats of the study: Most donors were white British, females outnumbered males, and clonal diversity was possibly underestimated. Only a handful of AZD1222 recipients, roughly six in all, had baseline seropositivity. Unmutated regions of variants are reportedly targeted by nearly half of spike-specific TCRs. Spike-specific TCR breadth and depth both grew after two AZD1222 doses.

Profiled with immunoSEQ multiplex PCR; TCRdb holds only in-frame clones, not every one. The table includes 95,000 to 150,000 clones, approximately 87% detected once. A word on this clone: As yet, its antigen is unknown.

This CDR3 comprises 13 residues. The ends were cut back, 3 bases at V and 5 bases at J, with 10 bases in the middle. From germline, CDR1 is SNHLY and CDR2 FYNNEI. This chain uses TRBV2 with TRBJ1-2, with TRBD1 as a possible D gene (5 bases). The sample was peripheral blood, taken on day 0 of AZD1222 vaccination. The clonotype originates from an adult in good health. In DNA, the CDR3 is TGTGCCAGCAGTGACGGGACCGAGTATGGCTACACCTTC. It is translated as CASSDGTEYGYTF.